These 7 T cell receptor beta chains were sequenced from one sample in a study of beta chain features in type 1 diabetes. The study reverse transcribed the entire isolated RNA, so it sequenced expressed TCRB transcripts. Measured with immunoSEQ multiplex PCR; TCRdb has only the in-frame clones, and not every one. This table has 150,000 or so clones, 9.2% appearing once. Sequencing used central memory CD4+ T cells from blood. These receptors all stem from a man aged 18 to 30 in good health.

This clone was recorded many times. V usage is TRBV7-2 and J usage is TRBJ2-7, with D possibly being TRBD1 (5 bases). Germline CDR1 is SGHTA and CDR2 is FQGNSA. The CDR3 has 14 residues. V gave up 5 bases and J gave up 2 bases, with 13 bases separating them. As DNA, the CDR3 is TGTGCCAGCAGCCAAACGGCAGGGCCCTACGAGCAGTACTTC. Amino acid sequence: CASSQTAGPYEQYF.

CDR3 sequence reads: CASSLGRGQGNSPLHF. CDR3 nucleotides: TGTGCCAGCAGCTTGGGCCGGGGACAGGGCAATTCACCCCTCCACTTT. This chain links TRBV5-6 with TRBJ1-6, with 9 bases identical to TRBD1. The CDR3 length is 16 residues. V shed 0 bases, J shed 7 bases, and the junction held 5 bases outside the gene matches. Germline loops: CDR1 SGHDT, CDR2 YYEEEE.

As DNA, the CDR3 is TGTGCCACCAGCAGAGGGGGGACAGGGGGGCAGCCCCAGCATTTT. Protein product: CATSRGGTGGQPQHF. The V call is TRBV15, the J call TRBJ1-5; 11 bases are shared with TRBD1. Per the germline V gene, CDR1 is LNHNV and CDR2 is YYDKDF (reference sequence). The junction had 3 bases not matched to a gene; V was cut back by 1 base and J by 7 bases. The CDR3 has 15 amino acids.

The CDR3: CASSLATGGFWGNEQFF. The CDR3 DNA follows: TGTGCCAGCAGCTTGGCAACGGGGGGGTTTTGGGGCAATGAGCAGTTCTTC. The chain has TRBV5-4 and TRBJ2-1, with 8 bases aligning to TRBD2. V shed 0 bases and J 6 bases; nucleotides not matched to a gene: 11. This CDR3 contains 17 residues. CDR1 is SGHNT, CDR2 YYREEE, per germline (reference sequence).

This chain connects TRBV21-1 to TRBJ1-2; the DNA was not compared with TRBD1, the D call given in the table. TRBV21-1 is shown as a pseudogene. This CDR3 region has 16 residues. The chain's CDR3 is CASSNGEGDSDYGYTF. The CDR3 nucleotides read TGTGCCAGCAGCAATGGTGAAGGGGACAGCGACTATGGCTACACCTTC.

In this sample, this clone turned up a few times. This chain links TRBV10-3 with TRBJ1-4, with 7 bases lining up with TRBD1. Germline loops: CDR1 ENHRY, CDR2 SYGVKD. This CDR3 spans 14 amino acids. J lost 1 base, V lost 6 bases, and 2 bases had no gene match. As DNA, the CDR3 is TGTGCCATCAGAAGACAGGGAACTAATGAAAAACTGTTTTTT. Its translation is CAIRRQGTNEKLFF.

The chain is built from TRBV6-6 and TRBJ1-3; D is perhaps TRBD1 (5 bases). The CDR3 is 14 residues long. Trimming pared 7 bases from V and 2 bases from J, leaving 12 bases between. The germline V gene has CDR1 MNHNY and CDR2 SVGAGI (reference sequence). Here the CDR3 DNA reads TGTGCCAGCACCGAATCAGGGCCTGGAAACACCATATATTTT. This sequence encodes CASTESGPGNTIYF.